This TCR beta chain was retrieved from a study of cytomegalovirus exposure and HLA in healthy donors. Findings and caveats of the study: For most TCR sequences rarity was the rule, although some public TCRs occurred in many donors.

CDR3 size: 15 residues. CDR1 and CDR2 from the germline V gene are LNHNV and YYDKDF (reference sequence). Comment on this clone: Its target is not known. The junction departs from the called germline gene at one end, perhaps through a read error.

The data were produced by immunoSEQ multiplex PCR, yet TCRdb's version contains in-frame clones alone and is incomplete. The table records 90,000 to 100,000 clones, roughly 90% of them present only once. Sample: PBMCs. The gene calls are TRBV15 and TRBJ2-1, with a possible D match to TRBD1 (6 bases). This sequence originates from a man between 18 and 29 years old in good health and CMV-seropositive. The CDR3 DNA reads as TGTGCCACCAGCCGAGAAGGGACACGAGACAATGAGCAGTTCTTC. Translated, it gives CATSREGTRDNEQFF.